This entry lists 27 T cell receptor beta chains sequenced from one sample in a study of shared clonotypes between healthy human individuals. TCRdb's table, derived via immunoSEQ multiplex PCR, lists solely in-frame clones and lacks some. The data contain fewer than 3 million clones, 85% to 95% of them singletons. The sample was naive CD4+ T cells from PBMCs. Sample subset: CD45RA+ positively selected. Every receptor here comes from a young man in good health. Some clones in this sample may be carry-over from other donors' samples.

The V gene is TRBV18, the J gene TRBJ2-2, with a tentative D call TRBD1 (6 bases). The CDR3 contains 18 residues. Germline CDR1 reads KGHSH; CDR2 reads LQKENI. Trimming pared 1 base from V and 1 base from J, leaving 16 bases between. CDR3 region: CASSPRQGSGRNTGELFF. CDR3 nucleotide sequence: TGTGCCAGCTCACCACGTCAGGGGTCAGGGAGGAACACCGGGGAGCTGTTTTTT.

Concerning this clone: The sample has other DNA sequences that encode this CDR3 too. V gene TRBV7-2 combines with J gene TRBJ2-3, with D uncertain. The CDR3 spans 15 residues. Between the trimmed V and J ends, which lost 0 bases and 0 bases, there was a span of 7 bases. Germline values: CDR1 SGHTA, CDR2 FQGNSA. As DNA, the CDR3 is TGTGCCAGCAGCTTAGCTCCCACTAGCACAGATACGCAGTATTTT. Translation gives CASSLAPTSTDTQYF.

In DNA form, the CDR3 reads TGTGCCACCCGGGGATTGGCGGGAGGCAGAGACGAGCAGTACTTC. Protein product: CATRGLAGGRDEQYF. The V and J genes are TRBV6-1 and TRBJ2-7; TRBD2 matches 8 bases. CDR3 length: 15 amino acids. CDR1 and CDR2 from the germline V gene are MNHNS and SASEGT. With V trimmed by 10 bases and J by 5 bases, 16 bases remained unmatched.

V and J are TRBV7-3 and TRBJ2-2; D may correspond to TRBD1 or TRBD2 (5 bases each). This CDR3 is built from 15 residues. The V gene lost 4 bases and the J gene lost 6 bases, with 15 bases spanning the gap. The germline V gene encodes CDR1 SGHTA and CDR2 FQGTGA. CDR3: CASSSNVLGAGELFF. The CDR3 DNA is TGTGCCAGCAGCTCTAACGTTCTGGGGGCCGGGGAGCTGTTTTTT.

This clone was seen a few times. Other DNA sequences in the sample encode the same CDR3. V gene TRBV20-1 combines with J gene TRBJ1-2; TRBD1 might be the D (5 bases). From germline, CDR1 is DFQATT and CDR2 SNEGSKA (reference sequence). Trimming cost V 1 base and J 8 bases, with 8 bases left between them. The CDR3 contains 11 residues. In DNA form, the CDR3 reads TGCAGTGCTAGAGGCCAGGGAGGCTACACCTTC. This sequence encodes CSARGQGGYTF.

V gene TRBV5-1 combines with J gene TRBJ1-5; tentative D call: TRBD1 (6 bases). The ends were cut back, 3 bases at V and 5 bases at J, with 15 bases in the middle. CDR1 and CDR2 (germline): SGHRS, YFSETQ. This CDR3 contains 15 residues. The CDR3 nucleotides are TGCGCCAGCAGCTGGACAACAGGGCGCGATCAGCCCCAGCATTTT. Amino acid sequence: CASSWTTGRDQPQHF.

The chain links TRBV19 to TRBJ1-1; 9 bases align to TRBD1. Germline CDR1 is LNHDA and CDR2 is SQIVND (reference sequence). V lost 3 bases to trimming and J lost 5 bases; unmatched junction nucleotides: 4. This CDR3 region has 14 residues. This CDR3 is CASSINRGRTEAFF. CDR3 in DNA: TGTGCCAGTAGTATTAACAGGGGGCGGACTGAAGCTTTCTTT.

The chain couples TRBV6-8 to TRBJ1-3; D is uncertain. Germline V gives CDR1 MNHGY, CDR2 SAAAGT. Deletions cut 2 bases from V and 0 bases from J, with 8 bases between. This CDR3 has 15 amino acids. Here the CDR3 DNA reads TGTGCCAGCAGTTACATCTCCCGCTCTGGAAACACCATATATTTT. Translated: CASSYISRSGNTIYF.

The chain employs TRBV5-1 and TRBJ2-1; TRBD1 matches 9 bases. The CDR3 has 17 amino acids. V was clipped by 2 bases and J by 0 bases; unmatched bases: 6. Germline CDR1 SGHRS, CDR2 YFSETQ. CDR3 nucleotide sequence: TGCGCCAGCAGCTTAGGACAGGGGCCTCTCTCCTACAATGAGCAGTTCTTC. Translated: CASSLGQGPLSYNEQFF.

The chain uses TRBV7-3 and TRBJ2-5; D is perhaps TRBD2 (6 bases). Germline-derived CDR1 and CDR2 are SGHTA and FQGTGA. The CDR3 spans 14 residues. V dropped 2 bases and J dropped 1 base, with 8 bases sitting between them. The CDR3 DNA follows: TGTGCCAGCAGCTTAGGGGGGACCCAAGAGACCCAGTACTTC. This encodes CASSLGGTQETQYF. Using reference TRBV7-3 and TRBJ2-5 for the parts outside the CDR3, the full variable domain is GAGVSQTPSNKVTEKGKYVELRCDPISGHTALYWYRQSLGQGPEFLIYFQGTGAADDSGLPNDRFFAVRPEGSVSTLKIQRTERGDSAVYLCASSLGGTQETQYFGPGTRLLVL.

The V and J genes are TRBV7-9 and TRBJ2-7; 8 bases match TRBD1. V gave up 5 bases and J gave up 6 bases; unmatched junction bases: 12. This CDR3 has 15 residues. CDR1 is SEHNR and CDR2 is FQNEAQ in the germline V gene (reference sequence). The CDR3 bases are TGTGCCAGCAGCCTCCTCTTGCCGACAGGGGCCGAGCAGTACTTC. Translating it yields CASSLLLPTGAEQYF. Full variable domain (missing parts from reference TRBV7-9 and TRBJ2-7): DTGVSQNPRHKITKRGQNVTFRCDPISEHNRLYWYRQTLGQGPEFLTYFQNEAQLEKSRLLSDRFSAERPKGSFSTLEIQRTEQGDSAMYLCASSLLLPTGAEQYFGPGTRLTVT.

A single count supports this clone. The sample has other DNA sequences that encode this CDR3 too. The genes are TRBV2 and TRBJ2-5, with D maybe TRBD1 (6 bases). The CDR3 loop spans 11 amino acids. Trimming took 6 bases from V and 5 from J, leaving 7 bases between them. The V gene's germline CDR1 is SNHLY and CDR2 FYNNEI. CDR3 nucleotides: TGTGCCAGCAGACAGGGTGAGACCCAGTACTTC. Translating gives CASRQGETQYF.

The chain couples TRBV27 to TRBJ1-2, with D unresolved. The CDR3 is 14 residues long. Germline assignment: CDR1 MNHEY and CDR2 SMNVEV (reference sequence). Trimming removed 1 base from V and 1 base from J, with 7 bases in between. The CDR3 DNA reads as TGTGCCAGCAGTTTATACCGGTATAACTATGGCTACACCTTC. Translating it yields CASSLYRYNYGYTF.

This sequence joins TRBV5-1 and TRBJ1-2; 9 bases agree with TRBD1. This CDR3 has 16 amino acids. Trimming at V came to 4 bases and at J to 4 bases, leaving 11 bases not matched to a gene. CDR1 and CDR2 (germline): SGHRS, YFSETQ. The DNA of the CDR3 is TGCGCCAGCAGCGCCAACTCCGGGACAGGGCCCTATGGCTACACCTTC. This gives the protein CASSANSGTGPYGYTF.

The CDR3 coding sequence is TGTGCCAGCAGGGGTAGTCGCGGGAGTTTAATTGAGCAGTTCTTC. Translation gives CASRGSRGSLIEQFF. This chain uses TRBV4-2 with TRBJ2-1; 7 bases line up with TRBD2. The CDR3 loop spans 15 amino acids. The trim removed 6 bases at V and 9 bases at J, leaving 14 bases unmatched. Germline assignment: CDR1 LGHNA and CDR2 YNFKEQ.

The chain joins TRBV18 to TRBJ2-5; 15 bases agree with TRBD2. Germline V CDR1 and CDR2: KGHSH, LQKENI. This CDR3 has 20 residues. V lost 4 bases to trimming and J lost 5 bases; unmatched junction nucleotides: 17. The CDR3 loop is CASSLTYNGLAGGPRETQYF. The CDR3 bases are TGTGCCAGCTCACTTACCTACAACGGACTAGCGGGAGGGCCGCGGGAGACCCAGTACTTC.

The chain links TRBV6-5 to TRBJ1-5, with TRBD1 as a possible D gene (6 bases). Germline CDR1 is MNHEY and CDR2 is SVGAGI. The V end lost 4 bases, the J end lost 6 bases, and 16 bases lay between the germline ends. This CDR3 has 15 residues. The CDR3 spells CASSSGQGGSQPQHF. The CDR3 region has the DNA TGTGCCAGCAGTTCCGGCCAAGGGGGGTCTCAGCCCCAGCATTTT.

CDR3 residues: CASSLREHETDTQYF. In nucleotides, the CDR3 is TGTGCCAGCAGTTTACGGGAACATGAGACAGATACGCAGTATTTT. The V gene is TRBV7-9, the J gene TRBJ2-3; TRBD2 is a possible D gene (5 bases). Trimming took 6 bases from V and 3 from J, leaving 16 bases between them. The CDR3 contains 15 residues. Germline-derived CDR1 and CDR2 are SEHNR and FQNEAQ (reference sequence). Filled out from reference TRBV7-9 and TRBJ2-3, the complete variable domain reads DTGVSQNPRHKITKRGQNVTFRCDPISEHNRLYWYRQTLGQGPEFLTYFQNEAQLEKSRLLSDRFSAERPKGSFSTLEIQRTEQGDSAMYLCASSLREHETDTQYFGPGTRLTVL.

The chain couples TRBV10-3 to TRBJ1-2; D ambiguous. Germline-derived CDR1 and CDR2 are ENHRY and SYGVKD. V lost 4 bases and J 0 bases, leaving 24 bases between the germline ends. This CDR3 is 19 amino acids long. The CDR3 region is CAISGGFGHSGKSNYGYTF. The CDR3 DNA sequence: TGTGCCATCAGTGGAGGATTTGGTCACAGCGGCAAATCTAACTATGGCTACACCTTC.

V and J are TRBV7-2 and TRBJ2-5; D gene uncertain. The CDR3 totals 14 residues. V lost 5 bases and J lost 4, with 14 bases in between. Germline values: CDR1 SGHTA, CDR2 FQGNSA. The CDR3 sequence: CASSPYPPAETQYF. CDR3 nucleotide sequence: TGTGCCAGCAGCCCCTACCCTCCGGCAGAGACCCAGTACTTC.

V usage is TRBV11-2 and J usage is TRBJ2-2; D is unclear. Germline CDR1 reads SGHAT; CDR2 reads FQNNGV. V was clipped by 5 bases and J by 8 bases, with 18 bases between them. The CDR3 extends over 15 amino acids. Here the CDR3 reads CASSAGVGMRGELFF. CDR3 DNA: TGTGCCAGCAGCGCCGGAGTGGGAATGAGAGGGGAGCTGTTTTTT.

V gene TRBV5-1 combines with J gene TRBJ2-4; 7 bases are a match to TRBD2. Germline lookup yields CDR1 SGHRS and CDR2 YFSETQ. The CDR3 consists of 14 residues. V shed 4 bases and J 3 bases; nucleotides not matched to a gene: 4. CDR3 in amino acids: CASSEASGKNIQYF. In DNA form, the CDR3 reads TGCGCCAGCAGCGAGGCTAGCGGCAAAAACATTCAGTACTTC.

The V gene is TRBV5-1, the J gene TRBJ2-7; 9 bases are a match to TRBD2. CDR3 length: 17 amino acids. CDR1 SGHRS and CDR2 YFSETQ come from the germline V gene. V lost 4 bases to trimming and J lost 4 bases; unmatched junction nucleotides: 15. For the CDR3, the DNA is TGCGCCAGCAGCGTGGGATTAGCGGGAGAGGGGAGGTACGAGCAGTACTTC. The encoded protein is CASSVGLAGEGRYEQYF.

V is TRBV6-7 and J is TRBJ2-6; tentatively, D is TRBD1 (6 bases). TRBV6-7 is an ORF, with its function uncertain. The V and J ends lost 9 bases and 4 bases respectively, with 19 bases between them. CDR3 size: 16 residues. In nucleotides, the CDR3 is TGTGCCAGGGGCATGAAACAGGGTTGCGGGGCCAACGTCCTGACTTTC. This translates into CARGMKQGCGANVLTF.

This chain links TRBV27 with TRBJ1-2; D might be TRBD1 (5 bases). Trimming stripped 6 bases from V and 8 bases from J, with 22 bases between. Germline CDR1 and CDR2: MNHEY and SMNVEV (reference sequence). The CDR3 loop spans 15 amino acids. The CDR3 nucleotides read TGTGCCAGCAGACTTAGGCCCGGGGGTCTGGGCGGCTACACCTTC. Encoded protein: CASRLRPGGLGGYTF.

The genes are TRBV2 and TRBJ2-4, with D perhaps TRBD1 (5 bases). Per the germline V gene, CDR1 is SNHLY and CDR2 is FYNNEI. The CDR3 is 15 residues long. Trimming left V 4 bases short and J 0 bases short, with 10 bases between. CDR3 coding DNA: TGTGCCAGCAGTGGACAGCAGATAGCCAAAAACATTCAGTACTTC. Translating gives CASSGQQIAKNIQYF.

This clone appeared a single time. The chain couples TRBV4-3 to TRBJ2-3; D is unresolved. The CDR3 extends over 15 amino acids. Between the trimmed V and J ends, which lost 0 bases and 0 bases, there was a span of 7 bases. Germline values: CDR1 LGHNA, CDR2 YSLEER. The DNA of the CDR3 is TGCGCCAGCAGCCAAGATGAACGCAGCACAGATACGCAGTATTTT. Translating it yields CASSQDERSTDTQYF.